The TCR beta chain described here comes from a study of blood T cell dynamics during melanoma immunotherapy. Turning to the study itself: First-line therapy was either pembrolizumab or nivolumab with ipilimumab for metastatic melanoma.

Stated time point: week 3, after first cycle of checkpoint inhibitor. Response was assessed by RECIST 1.1 at 12 weeks, except a couple of rapid progressors. The CDR3 sequence is 11 residues long. V lost 4 bases and J 6 bases, leaving 9 bases between the germline ends. Germline loops: CDR1 SQVTM, CDR2 ANQGSEA. The table lists this clone with a few counts. No antigen is known for it. Using immunoSEQ multiplex PCR, the repertoire was profiled, and TCRdb retains in-frame clones only, with some absent. The sample has about 6,000 clones; 80% are singletons. General study results and limits: Disease-control patients' PBMC repertoires became either more clonal or more diverse at W3.

Source: blood, taken from a patient treated with checkpoint blockade. The sequence derives from a human donor with melanoma. This chain connects TRBV29-1 to TRBJ1-2, with no clear D. CDR3 bases: TGCAGCGTTGTTCATGGTGATGGCTACACCTTC. This translates into CSVVHGDGYTF.